This TCR beta chain stems from a study of graft-versus-host responses after intestinal transplantation (dated by TCRdb to about 2021). About the study as a whole: The transplants that recipients got were multivisceral, liver-intestinal, or isolated intestinal. A peak of at least 4% donor T cells among recipient peripheral blood mononuclear cells was the definition used for donor T cell macrochimerism. Samples from three later patients were sequenced in-house on an Illumina MiSeq with MiXCR processing rather than by the commercial service. To identify alloreactive clones, pre-transplant mixed lymphocyte reaction products were sequenced and compared with unstimulated pre-transplant donor and recipient T cells. Graft-versus-host and host-versus-graft alloreactive T cell clones were tracked in the graft, circulation and bone marrow after intestinal transplantation using bulk TCR-beta CDR3 sequencing. Every recipient was given anti-thymocyte globulin induction, followed by 3 to 4 years of maintenance tacrolimus and steroids. Of the roughly 25 intestinal transplant recipients enrolled in the cohort, one of whom was a retransplant, a few patients without pretransplant specimens were excluded. The study at large found these results: The conclusions were limited by the relatively low number and heterogeneity of the intestinal transplant patients. Early after transplant, peak levels of circulating GvH clones were found to be associated with declines in HvG clones. High GvH to HvG T cell clonal ratios were observed in the allografts of patients with donor T cell macrochimerism. GvH clones turned up in recipient bone marrow, with some appearing earlier in ileal mucosa or blood, a pattern consistent with an intestinal mucosal origin.

What the time point label conveys for this sample: cells obtained before transplantation from donor or recipient. CD3+CD4+ and CD3+CD8+ populations were FACS-sorted from unstimulated pre-transplant donor and recipient cells taken from spleen or lymph nodes. Concerning this clone: No cognate antigen has been identified for it. Base qualities are missing; no much larger clone stands one base away.

Reading from cysteine to phenylalanine, the CDR3 counts 13 amino acids. Only the CDR3 DNA is retained, 39 bases long and in frame from the first base. V and J lose 4 bases and 11 bases, and a span of 17 bases separates them. Based on the germline V gene, the CDR1 and CDR2 sequences are ENHRY and SYGVKD. Receptors were amplified or captured by the immunoSEQ multiplex PCR assay. In most patients, genomic DNA was isolated using the Qiagen DNeasy Blood and Tissue Kit and sent frozen to Adaptive Biotechnologies for TCR sequencing. For most patients, genomic DNA was subjected to high-throughput TCR-beta CDR3 sequencing by Adaptive Biotechnologies. Concerning the study's data processing: Adaptive's ImmunoSEQ software was the source of the TCR sequencing data for about 18 patients, while a few other patients were processed with MiXCR and VDJtools. To correct CD4 versus CD8 sorting errors, sequences present in both subsets at a frequency ratio below 5:1 were removed. CDR3 nucleotide sequences shared between donor and recipient were removed because their origin could not be assigned. Alloreactive clones required at least 2-fold expansion over unstimulated cells and minimum CFSE-low frequency of 0.002% (template counts) or 0.001% (read counts). Clones detected in sequenced pre-transplant spleen, lymph node, or MLR CFSE-low populations of the donor or recipient were defined as mappable. The cumulative frequency of alloreactive clones was calculated as a percentage of all sequences, weighted by copy number. TCRdb obtained this table from immuneACCESS and retained in-frame rearrangements with V and J assigned. These tables miss some clones; where compared with another copy, unresolved V genes account for less than half of the shortfall, and the remainder is unexplained. D and trimming were read from the DNA, whereas the V and J calls and clone size are those reported in that table. This sample has around 130,000 clones in its table, and approximately 94% of those were observed once. The biggest ten clones account for roughly 0.16% of the sample.

This receptor was identified in a human donor who received an intestinal transplant. The specimen comprised unstimulated CD4+ T cells sorted from spleen or lymph node cells, sampled before intestinal transplant. This sequence uses TRBV10-3 and TRBJ2-5; the D gene is perhaps TRBD2, from 6 matching bases. The CDR3 here reads CAISAGELVEQYF. The DNA is TGTGCCATCAGTGCGGGAGAGCTTGTTGAGCAGTACTTC.